One TCR beta chain is described in this entry. This record comes from a study of blood T cell repertoires in COVID-19. Study-level background: The United States, Italy and Spain supplied acute and convalescent COVID-19 samples. T cells, B-cell-depleted T cells, or PBMCs provided the cDNA or gDNA that served as material.

V dropped 1 base and J dropped 5; count of bases not matched to a gene: 5. CDR1 is LNHDA, CDR2 SQIVND, per germline (reference sequence). CDR3 length equals 16 residues. Original processing notes: Reference gene primer amplification gave nucleated cell count estimates. Some clones are missing from TCRdb's copy, which holds only in-frame ones; the method was immunoSEQ multiplex PCR. V and J calls and clone size are given by that table; D and trimming were obtained from the DNA. The data show approximately 82,000 clones, about four fifths seen once. This chain joins TRBV19 and TRBJ2-2, with 9 positions matching TRBD1. Input material: peripheral blood. This clonotype originated in a woman aged 55-69 years with acute or convalescent COVID-19. Here the CDR3 reads CASSIARDRVTGELFF. The CDR3 nucleotides read TGTGCCAGTAGTATAGCCCGGGACAGGGTGACCGGGGAGCTGTTTTTT.